These 18 T cell receptor beta chains were sequenced from one sample in a study of T cell responses to AZD1222 COVID-19 vaccine. Sequenced by immunoSEQ multiplex PCR; TCRdb stores in-frame clones only, minus some. The sample holds about 97,000 clones, 80% to 90% seen once. Sequencing used peripheral blood, obtained on day 0 of AZD1222 vaccination. The receptors stem from an adult in good health.

This clone has just one count. The chain joins TRBV30 to TRBJ1-5, with no clear D. The CDR3 consists of 13 residues. The germline V and J ends were trimmed by 0 bases and 4 bases, with 7 bases remaining between them. Germline loops: CDR1 GTSNPN, CDR2 SVGIG (reference sequence). The CDR3 is CAWSVGQNQPQHF. The DNA for the CDR3 is TGTGCCTGGAGTGTAGGGCAGAATCAGCCCCAGCATTTT.

V gene TRBV5-1 combines with J gene TRBJ2-7, with D tentatively TRBD1 or TRBD2 (6 bases each). Trimming left V 2 bases short and J 4 bases short, with 10 bases between. This CDR3 contains 13 residues. Germline V lookup: CDR1 SGHRS, CDR2 YFSETQ. The CDR3 bases are TGCGCCAGCAGCTTAGGGGGGCAGTACGAGCAGTACTTC. This encodes CASSLGGQYEQYF.

This sequence joins TRBV6-5 and TRBJ2-2, with D possibly TRBD1 on 6 matching bases. The CDR3 length is 13 residues. Per the germline V gene, CDR1 is MNHEY and CDR2 is SVGAGI. The V end was cut by 5 bases, the J end by 13 bases, with 17 bases between. The CDR3 loop reads CASSLQQGRSLFF. As DNA, the CDR3 is TGTGCCAGCAGTCTCCAACAGGGAAGGTCGCTGTTTTTT.

The chain couples TRBV4-2 to TRBJ1-1, with D unclear. V lost 0 bases to trimming and J lost 1 base, with 12 bases between them. Germline V gives CDR1 LGHNA, CDR2 YNFKEQ. This CDR3 spans 16 amino acids. CDR3 DNA: TGTGCCAGCAGCCAAGATCGGAATAGCCCGAACACTGAAGCTTTCTTT. Protein sequence: CASSQDRNSPNTEAFF.

The CDR3 nucleotides read TGTGCCAGCAGCTTAACGGGGGGGACAGCTGGAAACACCATATATTTT. As protein: CASSLTGGTAGNTIYF. The chain uses TRBV7-9 and TRBJ1-3; 7 bases match TRBD1. Trimming at V came to 2 bases and at J to 2 bases, leaving 6 bases not matched to a gene. The CDR3 is made up of 16 amino acids. Looked up from germline, CDR1 is SEHNR and CDR2 is FQNEAQ (reference sequence).

The V gene is TRBV7-2, the J gene TRBJ2-6; D uncertain. V was trimmed by 7 bases and J by 1 base, leaving 8 bases between them. CDR3 length equals 14 residues. Germline V gene data show CDR1 as SGHTA and CDR2 as FQGNSA. Here the CDR3 DNA reads TGTGCCAGCAACGCCCCGTCTGGGGCCAACGTCCTGACTTTC. It translates to CASNAPSGANVLTF.

The chain recombines TRBV28 with TRBJ1-5, with 9 nucleotides matching TRBD1. V was pared by 2 bases and J by 3 bases, with 2 bases of the junction left unmatched. This CDR3 spans 15 amino acids. Per the germline V gene, CDR1 is MDHEN and CDR2 is SYDVKM. The CDR3 nucleotides are TGTGCCAGCAGTTTAGGGGACAGGGTCAATCAGCCCCAGCATTTT. Protein: CASSLGDRVNQPQHF.

CDR3 bases: TGTGCCAGCTCACCAAGGGCTAGCGGGGGAGATACGCAGTATTTT. Translation gives CASSPRASGGDTQYF. J is TRBJ2-3 and V is TRBV18; 10 bases line up with TRBD2. The junction had 4 bases not matched to a gene; V was cut back by 2 bases and J by 5 bases. The CDR3 is 15 amino acids. Germline V CDR1 and CDR2: KGHSH, LQKENI.

The gene calls are TRBV10-2 and TRBJ2-5; 14 nucleotides agree with TRBD2. Unmatched junction bases numbered 8, after V lost 7 bases and J lost 4 bases. Germline V gene sequence: CDR1 WSHSY, CDR2 SAAADI. There are 16 residues in the CDR3. CDR3 sequence (DNA): TGCGCCAGCATCCCAGTGACTAGCGGGGGGGCAGAGACCCAGTACTTC. This sequence encodes CASIPVTSGGAETQYF.

CDR3 nucleotide sequence: TGTGCCAGCAGCACGACCGGGACAGAGTTCTATAGCAATCAGCCCCAGCATTTT. Its protein product is CASSTTGTEFYSNQPQHF. V usage is TRBV7-9 and J usage is TRBJ1-5; TRBD1 aligns across 7 bases. There are 18 residues in the CDR3. Germline-derived CDR1 and CDR2 are SEHNR and FQNEAQ (reference sequence). The junction had 13 bases not matched to a gene; V was cut back by 5 bases and J by 0 bases.

This rearrangement joins TRBV28 to TRBJ1-5, with 9 nucleotides matching TRBD1. Trimming removed 4 bases from V and 0 bases from J; junction bases left unmatched: 7. Germline V CDR1 and CDR2: MDHEN, SYDVKM. The CDR3 is 17 residues long. The CDR3 loop reads CASSSPDRGYSNQPQHF. The CDR3 bases are TGTGCCAGCAGTTCCCCCGACAGGGGGTATAGCAATCAGCCCCAGCATTTT.

This clone has a single count. This chain uses TRBV2 with TRBJ2-1; weak D call: TRBD2 (6 bases). With 10 bases removed from V and 1 base from J, the gap between germline ends came to 17 bases. From germline, CDR1 is SNHLY and CDR2 FYNNEI. The CDR3 is 15 residues long. The DNA for the CDR3 is TGTGCCACCCATCCCGGGACTCCATCCTACAATGAGCAGTTCTTC. Its translation is CATHPGTPSYNEQFF. Looking up the rest from reference TRBV2 and TRBJ2-1 gives the full variable domain: EPEVTQTPSHQVTQMGQEVILRCVPISNHLYFYWYRQILGQKVEFLVSFYNNEISEKSEIFDDQFSVERPDGSNFTLKIRSTKLEDSAMYFCATHPGTPSYNEQFFGPGTRLTVL.

For this clone: Other DNA sequences from this sample encode an identical CDR3 as well. The chain's CDR3 is CASSLDSYNEQFF. The DNA of the CDR3 is TGTGCCAGCAGCCTGGACAGTTACAATGAGCAGTTCTTC. The chain carries TRBV6-2 or TRBV6-3 and TRBJ2-1; maybe TRBD1 (6 bases). V dropped 6 bases and J dropped 4 bases, with 10 bases sitting between them. CDR3 size: 13 residues. In germline, CDR1 is MNHEY, CDR2 SVGEGT.

V gene TRBV29-1 combines with J gene TRBJ1-6; 8 bases align to TRBD1. The ends lost 6 bases at V and 7 bases at J; junction bases unmatched: 5. This CDR3 contains 13 residues. Germline loops: CDR1 SQVTM, CDR2 ANQGSEA. Here the CDR3 reads CSVGQGPNSPLHF. Written as DNA, the CDR3 is TGCAGCGTCGGACAGGGACCGAATTCACCCCTCCACTTT.

The chain carries TRBV7-2 and TRBJ2-7; 8 nucleotides align to TRBD1. Germline CDR1 reads SGHTA; CDR2 reads FQGNSA. This CDR3 has 14 amino acids. V shed 5 bases, J shed 2 bases, and the junction held 5 bases outside the gene matches. For the CDR3, the DNA is TGTGCCAGCAGCCCCGGGACAGGACCCTACGAGCAGTACTTC. It codes for CASSPGTGPYEQYF. Filled out from reference TRBV7-2 and TRBJ2-7, the complete variable domain reads GAGVSQSPSNKVTEKGKDVELRCDPISGHTALYWYRQSLGQGLEFLIYFQGNSAPDKSGLPSDRFSAERTGGSVSTLTIQRTQQEDSAVYLCASSPGTGPYEQYFGPGTRLTVT.

This clone was picked up one time. The chain uses TRBV5-4 and TRBJ2-5; 7 bases line up with TRBD1. This CDR3 is built from 15 residues. The junction had 10 bases not matched to a gene; V was cut back by 3 bases and J by 5 bases. Germline V gene sequence: CDR1 SGHNT, CDR2 YYREEE (reference sequence). The CDR3 loop is CASSSRQGAGETQYF. For the CDR3, the DNA is TGTGCCAGCAGCTCTCGACAGGGAGCAGGGGAGACCCAGTACTTC.

The chain employs TRBV4-1 and TRBJ2-5; 13 nucleotides align to TRBD2. The germline gives CDR1 MGHRA, CDR2 YSYEKL. This CDR3 is 16 amino acids long. With V trimmed by 4 bases and J by 5 bases, 7 bases remained unmatched. CDR3 protein: CASSPLGLAGRETQYF. In DNA, the CDR3 is TGCGCCAGCAGCCCTCTGGGACTAGCGGGGCGGGAGACCCAGTACTTC.

This clone is classed as medium-sized. This sequence joins TRBV7-6 and TRBJ2-2; 8 nucleotides match TRBD2. V gave up 5 bases and J gave up 4 bases; unmatched junction bases: 9. The CDR3 covers 16 residues. Germline V gene sequence: CDR1 SGHVS, CDR2 FNYEAQ. The CDR3: CASSPWAGGSTGELFF. CDR3 nucleotides: TGTGCCAGCAGCCCGTGGGCGGGGGGATCCACCGGGGAGCTGTTTTTT.